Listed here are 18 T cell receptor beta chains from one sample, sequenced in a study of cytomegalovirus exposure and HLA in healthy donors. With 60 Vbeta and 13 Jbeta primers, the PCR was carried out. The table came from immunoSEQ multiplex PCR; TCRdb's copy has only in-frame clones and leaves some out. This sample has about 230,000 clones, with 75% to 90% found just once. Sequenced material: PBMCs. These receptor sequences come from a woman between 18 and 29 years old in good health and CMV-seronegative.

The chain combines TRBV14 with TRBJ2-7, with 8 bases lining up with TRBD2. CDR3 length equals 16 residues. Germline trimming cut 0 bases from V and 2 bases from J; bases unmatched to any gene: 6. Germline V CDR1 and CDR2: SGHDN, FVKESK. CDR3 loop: CASSQDSSGGTYEQYF. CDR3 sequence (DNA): TGTGCCAGCAGCCAAGATAGCAGCGGGGGCACCTACGAGCAGTACTTC.

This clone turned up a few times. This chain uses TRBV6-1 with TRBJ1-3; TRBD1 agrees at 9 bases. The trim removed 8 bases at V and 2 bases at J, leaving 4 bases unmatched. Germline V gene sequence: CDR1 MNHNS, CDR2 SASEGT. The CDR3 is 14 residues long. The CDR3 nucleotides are TGTGCCAGCGGGGGGGACAGGGCTGGAAACACCATATATTTT. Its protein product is CASGGDRAGNTIYF.

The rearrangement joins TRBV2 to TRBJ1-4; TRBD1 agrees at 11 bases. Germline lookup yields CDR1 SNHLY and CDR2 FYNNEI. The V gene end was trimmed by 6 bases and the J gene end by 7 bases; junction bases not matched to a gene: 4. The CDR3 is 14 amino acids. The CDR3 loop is CASRWTGGSEKLFF. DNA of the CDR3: TGTGCCAGCAGATGGACAGGGGGCAGTGAAAAACTGTTTTTT.

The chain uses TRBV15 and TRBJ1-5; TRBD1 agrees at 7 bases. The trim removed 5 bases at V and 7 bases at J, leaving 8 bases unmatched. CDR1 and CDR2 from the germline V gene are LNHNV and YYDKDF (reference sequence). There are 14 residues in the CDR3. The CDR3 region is CATSLTGAQQPQHF. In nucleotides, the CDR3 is TGTGCCACCAGCCTTACAGGGGCCCAACAGCCCCAGCATTTT.

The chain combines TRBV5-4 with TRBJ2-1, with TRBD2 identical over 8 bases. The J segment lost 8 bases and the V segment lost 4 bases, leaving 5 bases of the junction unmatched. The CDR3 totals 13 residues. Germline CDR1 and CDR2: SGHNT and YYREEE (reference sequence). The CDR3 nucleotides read TGTGCCAGCAGCGTTGGACTAGCCGATGAGCAGTTCTTC. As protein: CASSVGLADEQFF.

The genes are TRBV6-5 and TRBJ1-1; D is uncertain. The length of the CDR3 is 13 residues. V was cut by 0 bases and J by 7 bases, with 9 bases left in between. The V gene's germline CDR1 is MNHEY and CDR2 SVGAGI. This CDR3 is CASSYSGLSEAFF. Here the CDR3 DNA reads TGTGCCAGCAGTTACTCGGGCCTCAGTGAAGCTTTCTTT.

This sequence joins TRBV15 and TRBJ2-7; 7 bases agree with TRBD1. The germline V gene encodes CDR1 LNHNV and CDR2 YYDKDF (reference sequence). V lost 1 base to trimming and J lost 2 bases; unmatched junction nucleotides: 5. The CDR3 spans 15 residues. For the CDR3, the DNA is TGTGCCACCAGCAGAGTGACAGGGATCCCCTACGAGCAGTACTTC. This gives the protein CATSRVTGIPYEQYF.

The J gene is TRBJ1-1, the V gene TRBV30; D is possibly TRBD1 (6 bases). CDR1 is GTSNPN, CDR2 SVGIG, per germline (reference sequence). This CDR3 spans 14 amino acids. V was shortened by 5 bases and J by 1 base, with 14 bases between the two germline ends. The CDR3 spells CAWGRGAENTEAFF. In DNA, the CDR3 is TGTGCCTGGGGGAGGGGGGCAGAGAACACTGAAGCTTTCTTT.

This CDR3 reads CASSQGMRAGGTDTQYF. The CDR3 coding sequence is TGCGCCAGCAGCCAAGGGATGAGGGCGGGGGGCACAGATACGCAGTATTTT. The chain recombines TRBV4-3 with TRBJ2-3, with 7 bases lining up with TRBD2. Per germline, CDR1 LGHNA and CDR2 YSLEER. Unmatched junction bases numbered 8, after V lost 1 base and J lost 1 base. This CDR3 has 17 residues.

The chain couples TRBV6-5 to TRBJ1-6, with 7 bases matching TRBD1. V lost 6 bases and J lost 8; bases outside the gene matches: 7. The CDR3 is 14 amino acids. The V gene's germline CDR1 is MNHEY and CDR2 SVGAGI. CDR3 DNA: TGTGCCAGCAGGACTGACAGGGTGGATTCACCCCTCCACTTT. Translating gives CASRTDRVDSPLHF.

CDR3 sequence reads: CASIELSMTYEQYF. CDR3 DNA sequence: TGTGCCAGCATTGAGTTATCTATGACCTACGAGCAGTACTTC. The chain links TRBV25-1 to TRBJ2-7; D is ambiguous. The germline V gene encodes CDR1 MGHDK and CDR2 SYGVNS. Between the trimmed V and J ends, which lost 7 bases and 2 bases, there was a span of 15 bases. This CDR3 comprises 14 residues.

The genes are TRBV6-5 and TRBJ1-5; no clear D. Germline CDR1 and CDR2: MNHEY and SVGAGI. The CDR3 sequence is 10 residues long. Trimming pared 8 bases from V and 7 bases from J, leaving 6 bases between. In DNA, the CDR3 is TGTGCCAGCGGTGGCCAGCCCCAGCATTTT. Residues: CASGGQPQHF.

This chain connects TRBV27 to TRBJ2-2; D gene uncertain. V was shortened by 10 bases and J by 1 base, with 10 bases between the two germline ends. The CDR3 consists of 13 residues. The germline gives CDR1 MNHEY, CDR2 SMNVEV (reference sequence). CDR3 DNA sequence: TGTGCCACCCTCGGAGTGAACACCGGGGAGCTGTTTTTT. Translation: CATLGVNTGELFF.

This CDR3 is CASSLVGTGPRKLFF. CDR3 DNA: TGCGCCAGCAGCTTGGTTGGGACAGGGCCGAGGAAACTGTTTTTT. The chain recombines TRBV5-1 with TRBJ1-4; 9 bases map to TRBD1. The germline V gene encodes CDR1 SGHRS and CDR2 YFSETQ. Trimming removed 0 bases from V and 11 bases from J; junction bases left unmatched: 8. CDR3 length: 15 residues.

CDR3 sequence (DNA): TGCGCCAGCAGCGGGAGCACAGGGGCTGGGGGCTACACCTTC. Protein: CASSGSTGAGGYTF. The chain employs TRBV5-1 and TRBJ1-2; TRBD1 matches 7 bases. Trimming at V came to 4 bases and at J to 8 bases, leaving 11 bases not matched to a gene. The CDR3 runs 14 residues. Germline V gene sequence: CDR1 SGHRS, CDR2 YFSETQ. The full variable domain, with the rest looked up from reference TRBV5-1 and TRBJ1-2, is KAGVTQTPRYLIKTRGQQVTLSCSPISGHRSVSWYQQTPGQGLQFLFEYFSETQRNKGNFPGRFSGRQFSNSRSEMNVSTLELGDSALYLCASSGSTGAGGYTFGSGTRLTVV.

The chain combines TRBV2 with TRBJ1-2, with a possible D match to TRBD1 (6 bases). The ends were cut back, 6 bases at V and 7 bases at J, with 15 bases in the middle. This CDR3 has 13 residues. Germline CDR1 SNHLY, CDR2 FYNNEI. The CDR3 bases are TGTGCCAGCAGCGATGCGGGGGCGGCTGGCTACACCTTC. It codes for CASSDAGAAGYTF. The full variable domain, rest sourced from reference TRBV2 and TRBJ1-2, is EPEVTQTPSHQVTQMGQEVILRCVPISNHLYFYWYRQILGQKVEFLVSFYNNEISEKSEIFDDQFSVERPDGSNFTLKIRSTKLEDSAMYFCASSDAGAAGYTFGSGTRLTVV.

The CDR3 coding sequence is TGTGCCAGCAGCGGGGGGGACAGGGGAAACACTGAAGCTTTCTTT. This encodes CASSGGDRGNTEAFF. The J gene is TRBJ1-1, the V gene TRBV5-4; 10 bases match TRBD1. The length of the CDR3 is 15 residues. V trimming: 4 bases; J trimming: 2 bases; junction bases outside the gene matches: 5. The V gene's germline CDR1 is SGHNT and CDR2 YYREEE (reference sequence).

CDR3 bases: TGTGCCAGCGGCTCCACAGGGGGCCCTGAAGCTTTCTTT. Protein: CASGSTGGPEAFF. The V gene is TRBV4-2, the J gene TRBJ1-1, with 9 bases lining up with TRBD1. CDR3 length: 13 residues. The J segment lost 6 bases and the V segment lost 8 bases, leaving 7 bases of the junction unmatched. Germline CDR1 LGHNA, CDR2 YNFKEQ.